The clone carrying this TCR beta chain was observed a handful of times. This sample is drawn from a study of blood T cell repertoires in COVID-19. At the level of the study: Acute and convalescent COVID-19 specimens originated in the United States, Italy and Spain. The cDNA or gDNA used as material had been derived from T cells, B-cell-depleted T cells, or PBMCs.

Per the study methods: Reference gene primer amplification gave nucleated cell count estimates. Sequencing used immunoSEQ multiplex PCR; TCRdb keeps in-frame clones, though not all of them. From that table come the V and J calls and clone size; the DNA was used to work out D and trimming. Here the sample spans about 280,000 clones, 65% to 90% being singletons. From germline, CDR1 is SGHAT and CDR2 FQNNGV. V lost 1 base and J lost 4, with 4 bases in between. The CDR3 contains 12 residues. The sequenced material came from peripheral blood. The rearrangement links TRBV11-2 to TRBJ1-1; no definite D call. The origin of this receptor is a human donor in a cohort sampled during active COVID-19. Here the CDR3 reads CASSLVGTEAFF. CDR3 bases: TGTGCCAGCAGCTTAGTCGGCACTGAAGCTTTCTTT.